This T cell receptor (beta chain) is from a study of PD-1 blockade in classical Hodgkin lymphoma. General study points: Possibly reflecting disease activity or prior therapy, repertoire differences have causes that remain undefined.

Concerning this clone itself: What it recognizes is unknown.

Each of the patients experienced relapse following autologous stem cell transplantation, and their brentuximab vedotin exposure differed. The study purified CD4+ T cells from thawed PBMCs using magnetic negative selection. CDR3 size: 17 residues. With 1 base removed from V and 0 bases from J, the gap between germline ends came to 13 bases. In germline, CDR1 is SGHTA, CDR2 FQGNSA. Some clones are missing from TCRdb's copy, which holds only in-frame ones; the method was immunoSEQ multiplex PCR. The sample consists of over 25,000 clones, 60% to 85% of them appearing once. This sample comprised CD4+ T cells from blood, obtained at baseline. The V gene is TRBV7-2, the J gene TRBJ2-4; D gene unclear. The TCR originated in a human donor with classical Hodgkin lymphoma. CDR3 bases: TGTGCCAGCAGCTTAGAAGGCTACGGGCTAGCCAAAAACATTCAGTACTTC. Its translation: CASSLEGYGLAKNIQYF.